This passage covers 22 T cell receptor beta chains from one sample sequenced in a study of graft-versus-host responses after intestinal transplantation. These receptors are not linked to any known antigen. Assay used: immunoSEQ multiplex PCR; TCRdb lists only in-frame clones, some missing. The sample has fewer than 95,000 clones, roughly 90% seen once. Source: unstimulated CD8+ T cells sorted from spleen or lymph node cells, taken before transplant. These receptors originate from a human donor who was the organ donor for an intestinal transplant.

The CDR3 spells CAWGGLAGNQETQYF. As DNA, the CDR3 is TGTGCCTGGGGGGGGTTGGCGGGGAACCAAGAGACCCAGTACTTC. The chain employs TRBV30 and TRBJ2-5; TRBD2 might be the D (6 bases). Deletions cut 5 bases from V and 0 bases from J, with 16 bases between. The CDR3 runs to 15 residues. Germline V gene lookup returns CDR1 GTSNPN and CDR2 SVGIG (reference sequence).

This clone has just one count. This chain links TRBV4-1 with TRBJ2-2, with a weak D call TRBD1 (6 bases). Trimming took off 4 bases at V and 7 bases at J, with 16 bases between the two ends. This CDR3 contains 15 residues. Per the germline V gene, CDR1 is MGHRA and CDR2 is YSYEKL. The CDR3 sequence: CASSRGPTSHGELFF. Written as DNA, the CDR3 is TGCGCCAGCAGCCGGGGGCCCACTTCTCACGGGGAGCTGTTTTTT.

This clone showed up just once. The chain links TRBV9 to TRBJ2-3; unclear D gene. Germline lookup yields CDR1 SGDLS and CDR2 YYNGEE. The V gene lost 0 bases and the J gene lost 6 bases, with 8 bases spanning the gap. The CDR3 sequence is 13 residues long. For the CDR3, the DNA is TGTGCCAGCAGCGTAGGTCTATGGGATACGCAGTATTTT. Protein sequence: CASSVGLWDTQYF.

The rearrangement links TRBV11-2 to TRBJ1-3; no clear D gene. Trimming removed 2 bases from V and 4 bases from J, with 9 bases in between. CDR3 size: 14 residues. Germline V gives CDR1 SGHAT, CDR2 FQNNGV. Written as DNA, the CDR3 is TGTGCCAGCAGCTTATATTTATCCGGAAACACCATATATTTT. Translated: CASSLYLSGNTIYF.

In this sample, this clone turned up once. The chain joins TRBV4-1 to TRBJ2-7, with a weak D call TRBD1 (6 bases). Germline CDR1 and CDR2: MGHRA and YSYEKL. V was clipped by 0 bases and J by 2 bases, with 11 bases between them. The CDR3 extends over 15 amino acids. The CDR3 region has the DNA TGCGCCAGCAGCCAAGAATTACAGGGACCCTACGAGCAGTACTTC. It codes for CASSQELQGPYEQYF.

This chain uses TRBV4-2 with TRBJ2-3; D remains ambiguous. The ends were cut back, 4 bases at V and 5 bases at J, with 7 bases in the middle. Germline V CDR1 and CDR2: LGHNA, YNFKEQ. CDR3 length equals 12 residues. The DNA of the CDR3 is TGTGCCAGCAGCCCAGAACTAGATACGCAGTATTTT. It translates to CASSPELDTQYF.

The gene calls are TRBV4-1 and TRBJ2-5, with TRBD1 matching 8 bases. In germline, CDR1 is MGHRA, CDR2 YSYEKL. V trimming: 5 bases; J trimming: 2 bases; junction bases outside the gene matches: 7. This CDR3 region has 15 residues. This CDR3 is CASSTGQGQQETQYF. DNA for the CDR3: TGCGCCAGCAGCACCGGACAGGGACAGCAAGAGACCCAGTACTTC.

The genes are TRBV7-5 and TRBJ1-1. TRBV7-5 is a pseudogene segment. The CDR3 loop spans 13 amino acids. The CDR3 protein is CARSFKSITEAFF. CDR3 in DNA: TGTGCCAGAAGCTTTAAGAGTATCACTGAAGCTTTCTTT.

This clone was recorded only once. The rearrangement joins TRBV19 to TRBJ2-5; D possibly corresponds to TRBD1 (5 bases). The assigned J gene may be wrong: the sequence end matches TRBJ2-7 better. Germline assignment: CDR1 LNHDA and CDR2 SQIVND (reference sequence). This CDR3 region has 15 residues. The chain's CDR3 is CASSMGQGRPYEQYF. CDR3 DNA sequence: TGTGCCAGTAGTATGGGGCAGGGAAGGCCCTACGAGCAGTACTTC.

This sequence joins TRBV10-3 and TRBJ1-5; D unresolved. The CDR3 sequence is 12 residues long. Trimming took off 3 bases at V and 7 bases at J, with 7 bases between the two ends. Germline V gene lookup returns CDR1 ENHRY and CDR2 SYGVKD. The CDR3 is CAISDPPQPQHF. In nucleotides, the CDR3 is TGTGCCATCAGTGACCCCCCGCAGCCCCAGCATTTT.

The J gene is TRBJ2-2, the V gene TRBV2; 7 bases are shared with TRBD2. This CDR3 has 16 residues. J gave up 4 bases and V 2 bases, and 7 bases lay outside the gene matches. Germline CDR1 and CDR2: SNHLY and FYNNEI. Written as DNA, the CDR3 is TGTGCCAGCAGTGAACCCGCTAGCGGCGGCACCGGGGAGCTGTTTTTT. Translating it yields CASSEPASGGTGELFF.

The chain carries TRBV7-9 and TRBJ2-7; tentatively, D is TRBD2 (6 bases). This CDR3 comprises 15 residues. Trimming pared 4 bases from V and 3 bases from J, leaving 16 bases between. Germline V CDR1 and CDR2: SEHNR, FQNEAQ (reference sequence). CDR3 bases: TGTGCCAGCAGCTCCCTGGGGAGCGGGTACTACGAGCAGTACTTC. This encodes CASSSLGSGYYEQYF.

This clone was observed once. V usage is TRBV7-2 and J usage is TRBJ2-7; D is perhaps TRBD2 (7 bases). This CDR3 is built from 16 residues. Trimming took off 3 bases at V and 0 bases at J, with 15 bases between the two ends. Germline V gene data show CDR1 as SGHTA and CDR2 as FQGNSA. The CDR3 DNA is TGTGCCAGCAGCTTTGGCGGGGGCCTCTCCTCCTACGAGCAGTACTTC. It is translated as CASSFGGGLSSYEQYF.

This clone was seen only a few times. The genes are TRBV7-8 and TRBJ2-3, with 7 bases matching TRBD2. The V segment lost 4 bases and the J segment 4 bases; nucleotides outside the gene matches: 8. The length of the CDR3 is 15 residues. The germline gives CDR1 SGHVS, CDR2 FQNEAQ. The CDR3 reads CASSSWGGGADTQYF. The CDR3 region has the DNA TGTGCCAGCAGCTCATGGGGTGGGGGGGCAGATACGCAGTATTTT.

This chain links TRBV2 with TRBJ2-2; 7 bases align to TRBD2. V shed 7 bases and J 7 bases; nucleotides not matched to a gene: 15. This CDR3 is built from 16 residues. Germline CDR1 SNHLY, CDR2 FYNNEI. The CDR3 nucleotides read TGTGCCAGCACGCCCGGACTAGAGGGATTTGGCGGGGAGCTGTTTTTT. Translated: CASTPGLEGFGGELFF.

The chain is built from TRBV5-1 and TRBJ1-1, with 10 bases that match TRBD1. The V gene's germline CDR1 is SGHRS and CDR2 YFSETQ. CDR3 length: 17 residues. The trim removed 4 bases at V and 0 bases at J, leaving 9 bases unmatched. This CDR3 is CASSTGTGVRVNTEAFF. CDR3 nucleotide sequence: TGCGCCAGCAGCACCGGGACAGGGGTTAGGGTGAACACTGAAGCTTTCTTT.

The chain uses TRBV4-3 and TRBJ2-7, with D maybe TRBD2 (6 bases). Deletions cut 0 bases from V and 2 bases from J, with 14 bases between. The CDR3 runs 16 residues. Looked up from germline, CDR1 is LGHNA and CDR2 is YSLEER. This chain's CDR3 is CASSQDLGEVPYEQYF. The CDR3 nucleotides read TGCGCCAGCAGCCAAGATCTGGGGGAGGTGCCCTACGAGCAGTACTTC.

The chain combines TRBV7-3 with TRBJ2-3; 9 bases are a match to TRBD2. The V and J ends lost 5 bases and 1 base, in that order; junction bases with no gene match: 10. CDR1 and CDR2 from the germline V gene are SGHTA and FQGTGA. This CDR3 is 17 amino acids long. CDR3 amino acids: CASSPNLAGPGTDTQYF. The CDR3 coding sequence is TGTGCCAGCAGCCCAAACCTAGCGGGACCTGGCACAGATACGCAGTATTTT.

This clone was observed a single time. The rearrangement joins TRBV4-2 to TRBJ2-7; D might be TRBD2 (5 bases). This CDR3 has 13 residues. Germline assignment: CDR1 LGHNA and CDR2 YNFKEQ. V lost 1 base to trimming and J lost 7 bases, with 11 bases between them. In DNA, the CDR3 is TGTGCCAGCAGCCAAGGCCTCGGGGAAGAGCAGTACTTC. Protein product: CASSQGLGEEQYF.

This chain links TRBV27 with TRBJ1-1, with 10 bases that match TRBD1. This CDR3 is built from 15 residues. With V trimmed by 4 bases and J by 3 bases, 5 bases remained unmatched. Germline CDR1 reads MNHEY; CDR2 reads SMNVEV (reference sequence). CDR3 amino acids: CASSSTGGLYTEAFF. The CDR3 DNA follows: TGTGCCAGCAGTTCGACAGGGGGCTTGTACACTGAAGCTTTCTTT.

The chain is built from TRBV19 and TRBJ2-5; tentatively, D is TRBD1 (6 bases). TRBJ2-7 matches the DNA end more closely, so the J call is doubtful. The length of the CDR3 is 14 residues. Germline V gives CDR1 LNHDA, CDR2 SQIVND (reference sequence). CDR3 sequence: CASSPGHFSYEQYF. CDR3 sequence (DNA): TGTGCCAGTAGTCCGGGACATTTCTCCTACGAGCAGTACTTC.

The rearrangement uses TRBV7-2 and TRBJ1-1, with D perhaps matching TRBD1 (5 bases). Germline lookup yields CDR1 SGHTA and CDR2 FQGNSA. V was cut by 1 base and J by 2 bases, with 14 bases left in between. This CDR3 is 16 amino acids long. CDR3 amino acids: CASSLGIWGVNTEAFF. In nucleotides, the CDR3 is TGTGCCAGCAGCTTAGGGATATGGGGGGTTAACACTGAAGCTTTCTTT. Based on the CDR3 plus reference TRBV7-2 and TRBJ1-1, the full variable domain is GAGVSQSPSNKVTEKGKDVELRCDPISGHTALYWYRQSLGQGLEFLIYFQGNSAPDKSGLPSDRFSAERTGGSVSTLTIQRTQQEDSAVYLCASSLGIWGVNTEAFFGQGTRLTVV.